Here is one T cell receptor beta chain with its context. The antigen it binds to is not known. Base qualities are not at hand, and no much larger clone is one base apart. The CDR3 regions of human TCRbeta chains were analyzed by immunosequencing. Per the source publication's procedure: Repertoire TCRs were matched against a reference library of SARS-CoV-2-specific TCRs generated with the MIRA antigen-specificity platform. Breadth meant the fraction of unique TCRs that were SARS-CoV-2-associated, whereas depth meant the fraction of total T cells that were SARS-CoV-2-associated. Using the MIRA data, each spike-specific TCR was mapped to the spike region that the TCR reacts to and placed in a CD4 or CD8 class. Log10-transformed breadth and depth values were compared by one-way ANOVA with Sidak's multiple comparisons tests. TCRdb carries this immuneACCESS record with in-frame sequences only. Its versions omit some clonotypes, under half of them owing to an unresolved V gene in the studies checked, with the rest unexplained. That table furnishes V, J and clone size, whereas the DNA furnished D and trimming. The table for this sample lists around 100,000 clones; roughly 87% of them were counted only once. Approximately 15% of the sample comes from the top ten.

The source of the sample is a study of T cell responses to AZD1222 COVID-19 vaccine (dated by TCRdb to the early 2020s). Turning to the overall study: Because spike-specific TCR depth and breadth did not differ between the two schedules, AZD1222 recipients who got a second dose at roughly 4 weeks were pooled with those who got a second dose at roughly 12 weeks. A total of 233 trial participants underwent TCR sequencing, of whom 207 had received two doses of AZD1222 and around 26 had received two doses of the MenACWY control vaccine. Trial participants were enrolled by age into 18-55, 56-69 and 70-plus year subgroups, with roughly 150, 30 and 60 TCR-sequenced participants respectively.

Taken with the paper, the label for time point translates to: baseline before first vaccination. Vaccinee samples were obtained from the UK trials COV001 and COV002, which included a single-blind randomized controlled phase 2/3 trial of AZD1222 (ChAdOx1 nCoV-19) in healthy adults. For TCRbeta chain sequencing, PBMC samples were collected from trial participants at day 0 and at day 28 after the second dose. At the junction V is shortened by 3 bases and J by 7 bases; bases outside the gene matches: 4. From the cysteine up to the phenylalanine, the CDR3 has a length of 13 residues. The DNA shown is the 39-base CDR3, in frame from base 1. Based on the germline V gene, the CDR1 and CDR2 sequences are SGHRS and YFSETQ. What the research found in general, with its limitations: After two AZD1222 doses, spike-specific TCR breadth and depth were significantly higher than at day 0 and than in MenACWY recipients. The 56-69-year group was small, and its depth increase did not reach significance, likely because of low power. Vaccine-associated CD4 TCRs spanned the whole spike protein, with dominant responses in regions 160-218 and 743-854. Reportedly, almost half of the unique spike-specific TCRs recognized epitopes lying outside the regions that are mutated in the B.1.351 and B.1.1.7 variants. Participants were mostly white British and included more females than males, and it was suggested by the authors that clonal diversity may have been underestimated. Only 5 to 7 AZD1222 recipients were SARS-CoV-2 seropositive at baseline, limiting conclusions about previously exposed vaccinees. Because no samples from the day 14 peak response were available, repertoires could be characterized only after the peak T cell response.

This clonotype was sampled from an adult in good health. This sequence uses TRBV5-1 and TRBJ1-1; TRBD1 matches 9 bases in the middle. This material consisted of peripheral blood, taken on day 0 of AZD1222 vaccination. The DNA is as follows: TGCGCCAGCAGCTGGACAGGGGTTGGTGAAGCTTTCTTT. Its amino acids are CASSWTGVGEAFF.